This T cell receptor (beta chain) was profiled in a study of cytomegalovirus exposure and HLA in healthy donors. The table lists this clone with a few counts. Its antigen is as yet unknown. Study-wide results and caveats: The study flagged approximately 180 TCR beta chains as cytomegalovirus-associated. Later analysis demonstrated an association between a missense DCLRE1C variant and TCR beta V- and J-gene trimming. An observed cluster of highly shared sequence variants was recorded as a likely sequencing artifact.

The CDR3 is 14 amino acids. V lost 5 bases, J lost 6 bases, and 15 bases lay in between. Germline V gives CDR1 ENHRY, CDR2 SYGVKD. Amplification used 60 Vbeta primers and 13 Jbeta primers. As handled by the study authors: About 11 million of tens of millions of unique TCR beta chains were shared, per a later count. TCRdb keeps only in-frame clones here, not all; method: immunoSEQ multiplex PCR. That table supplies the V and J calls and clone size; D and trimming were determined from the DNA. The repertoire holds some 120,000 clones, with over 70% as singletons. Material: PBMCs. The TCR comes from a woman between 35 and 50 years old in good health and CMV-seronegative. The V call is TRBV10-3, the J call TRBJ2-3; D not resolved. CDR3 residues: CAISSGLAADTQYF. CDR3 sequence (DNA): TGTGCCATCAGTTCTGGGTTAGCAGCCGATACGCAGTATTTT.